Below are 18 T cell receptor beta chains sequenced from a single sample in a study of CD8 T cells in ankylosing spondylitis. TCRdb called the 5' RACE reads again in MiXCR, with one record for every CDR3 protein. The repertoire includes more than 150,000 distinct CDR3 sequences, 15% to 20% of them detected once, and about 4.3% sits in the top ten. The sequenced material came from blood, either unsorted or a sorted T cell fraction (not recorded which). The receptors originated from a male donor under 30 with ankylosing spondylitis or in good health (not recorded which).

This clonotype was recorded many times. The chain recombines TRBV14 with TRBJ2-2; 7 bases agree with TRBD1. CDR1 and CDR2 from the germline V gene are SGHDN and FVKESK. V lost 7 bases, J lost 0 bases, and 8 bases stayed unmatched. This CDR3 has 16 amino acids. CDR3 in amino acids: CASTPLDRANTGELFF. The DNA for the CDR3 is TGTGCCAGCACCCCCTTAGACAGGGCGAACACCGGGGAGCTGTTTTTT.

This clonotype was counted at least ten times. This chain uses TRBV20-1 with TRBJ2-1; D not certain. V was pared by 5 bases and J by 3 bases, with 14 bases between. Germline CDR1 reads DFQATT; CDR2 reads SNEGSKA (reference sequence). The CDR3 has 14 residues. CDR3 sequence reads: CSASDRLLYNEQFF. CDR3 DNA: TGCAGTGCTTCGGACCGACTCCTCTACAATGAGCAGTTCTTC.

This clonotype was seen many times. CDR3 loop: CASSGGQGTTNEKLFF. CDR3 coding DNA: TGCGCCAGCAGTGGTGGACAGGGAACAACTAATGAAAAACTGTTTTTT. The V and J genes are TRBV5-1 and TRBJ1-4; the match to TRBD1 covers 8 bases. V gave up 5 bases and J gave up 0 bases; unmatched junction bases: 6. The CDR3 covers 16 residues. Germline CDR1 SGHRS, CDR2 YFSETQ.

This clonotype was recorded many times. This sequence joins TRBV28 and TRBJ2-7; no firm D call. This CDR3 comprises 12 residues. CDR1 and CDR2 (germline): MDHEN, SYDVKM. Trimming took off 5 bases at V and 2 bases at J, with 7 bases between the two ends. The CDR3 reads CASSLKTYEQYF. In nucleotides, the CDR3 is TGTGCCAGCAGTCTGAAAACCTACGAGCAGTACTTC.

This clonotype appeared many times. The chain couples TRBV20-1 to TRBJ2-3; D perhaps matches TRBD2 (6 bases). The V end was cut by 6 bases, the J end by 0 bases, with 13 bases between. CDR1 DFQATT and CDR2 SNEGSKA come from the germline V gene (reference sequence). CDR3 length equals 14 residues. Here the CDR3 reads CSALRGTSTDTQYF. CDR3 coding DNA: TGCAGTGCCCTTCGCGGGACTAGCACAGATACGCAGTATTTT.

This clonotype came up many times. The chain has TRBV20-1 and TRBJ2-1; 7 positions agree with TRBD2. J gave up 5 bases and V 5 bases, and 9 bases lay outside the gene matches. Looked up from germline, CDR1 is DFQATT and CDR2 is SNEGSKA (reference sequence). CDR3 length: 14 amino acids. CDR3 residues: CSAGPGLRNNEQFF. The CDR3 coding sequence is TGCAGTGCTGGGCCGGGACTAAGAAACAATGAGCAGTTCTTC.

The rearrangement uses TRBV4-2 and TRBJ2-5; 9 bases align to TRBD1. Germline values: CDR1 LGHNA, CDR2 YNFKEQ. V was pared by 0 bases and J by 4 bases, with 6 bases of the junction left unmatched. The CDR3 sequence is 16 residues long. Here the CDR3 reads CASSQDQGTGRETQYF. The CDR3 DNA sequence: TGTGCCAGCAGCCAAGACCAAGGGACAGGGAGAGAGACCCAGTACTTC.

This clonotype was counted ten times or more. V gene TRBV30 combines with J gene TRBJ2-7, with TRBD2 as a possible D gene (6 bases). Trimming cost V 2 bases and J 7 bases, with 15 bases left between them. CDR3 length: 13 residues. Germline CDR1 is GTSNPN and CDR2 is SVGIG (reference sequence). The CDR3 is CAWSIQGGGEQYF. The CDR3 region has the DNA TGTGCCTGGAGTATCCAGGGAGGTGGTGAGCAGTACTTC.

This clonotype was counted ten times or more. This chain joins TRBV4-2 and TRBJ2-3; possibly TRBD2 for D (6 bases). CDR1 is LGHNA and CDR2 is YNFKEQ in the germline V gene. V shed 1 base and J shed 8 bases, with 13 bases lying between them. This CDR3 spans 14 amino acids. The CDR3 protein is CASSQVSTSPTQYF. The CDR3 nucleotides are TGTGCCAGCAGCCAAGTTAGTACTAGCCCTACGCAGTATTTT.

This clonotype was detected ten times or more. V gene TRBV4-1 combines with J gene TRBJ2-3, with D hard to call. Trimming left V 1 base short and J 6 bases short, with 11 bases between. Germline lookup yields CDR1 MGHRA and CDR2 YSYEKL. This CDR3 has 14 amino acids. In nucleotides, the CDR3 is TGCGCCAGCAGCCAAGGGCCGGGTGAGGATACGCAGTATTTT. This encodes CASSQGPGEDTQYF.

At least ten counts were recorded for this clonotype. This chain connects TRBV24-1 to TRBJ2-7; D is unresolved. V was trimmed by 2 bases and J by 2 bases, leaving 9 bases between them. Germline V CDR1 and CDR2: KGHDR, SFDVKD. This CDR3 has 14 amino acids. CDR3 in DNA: TGTGCCACCAGTGATTGGAGATCTCCCTACGAGCAGTACTTC. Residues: CATSDWRSPYEQYF.

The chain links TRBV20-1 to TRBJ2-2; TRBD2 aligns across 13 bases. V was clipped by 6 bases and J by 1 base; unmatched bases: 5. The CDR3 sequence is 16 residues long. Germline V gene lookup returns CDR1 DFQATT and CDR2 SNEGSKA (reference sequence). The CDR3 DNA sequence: TGCAGTGCGAGTGGGACTAGCGGGATGAACACCGGGGAGCTGTTTTTT. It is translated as CSASGTSGMNTGELFF.

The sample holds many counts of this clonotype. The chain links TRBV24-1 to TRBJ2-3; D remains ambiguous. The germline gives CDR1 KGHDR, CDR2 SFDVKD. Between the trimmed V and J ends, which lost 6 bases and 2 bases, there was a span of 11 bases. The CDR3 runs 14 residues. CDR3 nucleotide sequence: TGTGCCACCAGTCCCGCTTCCGACACAGATACGCAGTATTTT. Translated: CATSPASDTDTQYF.

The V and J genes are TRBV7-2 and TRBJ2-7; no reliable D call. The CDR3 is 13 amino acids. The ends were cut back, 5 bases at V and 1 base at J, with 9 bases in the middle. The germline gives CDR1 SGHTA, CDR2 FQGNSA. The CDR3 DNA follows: TGTGCCAGCAGCCATCCAGCTTCCTACGAGCAGTACGTC. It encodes CASSHPASYEQYV.

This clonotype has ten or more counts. CDR3 sequence (DNA): TGCGCCAGCACCGGACAGGCCGCTCGCACAGATACGCAGTATTTT. Its protein product is CASTGQAARTDTQYF. The chain links TRBV5-1 to TRBJ2-3; 7 bases map to TRBD1. The CDR3 runs 15 residues. In germline, CDR1 is SGHRS, CDR2 YFSETQ. V was clipped by 6 bases and J by 1 base; unmatched bases: 8.

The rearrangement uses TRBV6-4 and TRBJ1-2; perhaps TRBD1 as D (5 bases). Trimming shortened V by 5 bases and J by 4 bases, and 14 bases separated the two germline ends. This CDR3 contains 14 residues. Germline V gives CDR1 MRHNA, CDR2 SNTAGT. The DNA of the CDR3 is TGTGCCAGCAGTCCTACAGGAGTCGGCTATGGCTACACCTTC. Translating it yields CASSPTGVGYGYTF.

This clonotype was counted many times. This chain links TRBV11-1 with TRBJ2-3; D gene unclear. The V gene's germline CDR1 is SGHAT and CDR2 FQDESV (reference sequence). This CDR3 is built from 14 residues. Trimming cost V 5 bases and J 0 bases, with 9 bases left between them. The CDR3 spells CASSPLQSTDTQYF. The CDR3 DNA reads TGTGCCAGCAGCCCCCTCCAAAGCACAGATACGCAGTATTTT.

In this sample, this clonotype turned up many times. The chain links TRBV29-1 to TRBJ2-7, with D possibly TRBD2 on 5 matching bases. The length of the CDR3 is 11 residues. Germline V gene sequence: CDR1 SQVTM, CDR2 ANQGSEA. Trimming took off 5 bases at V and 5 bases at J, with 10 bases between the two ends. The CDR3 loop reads CSVRGSNEQYF. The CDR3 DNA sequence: TGCAGCGTTCGGGGTTCCAACGAGCAGTACTTC.